This entry lists 25 T cell receptor beta chains sequenced from one sample in a study of blood T cell repertoires in COVID-19. Produced via immunoSEQ multiplex PCR; TCRdb's table is partial and in-frame only. This table holds roughly 380,000 clones, 89% found once. The specimen was peripheral blood. The source is a middle-aged woman with COVID-19, enrolled during active disease.

The gene calls are TRBV30 and TRBJ1-5; TRBD1 might be the D (5 bases). The CDR3 has 16 amino acids. Trimming took 0 bases from V and 5 from J, leaving 17 bases between them. Germline lookup yields CDR1 GTSNPN and CDR2 SVGIG (reference sequence). CDR3 sequence reads: CAWSVGRGSYDQPQHF. The CDR3 nucleotides are TGTGCCTGGAGTGTAGGTAGGGGTTCATACGATCAGCCCCAGCATTTT.

As for this clone: This specimen includes other DNA sequences encoding the same CDR3. The gene calls are TRBV5-4 and TRBJ2-5; D might be TRBD1 (5 bases). Deletions cut 1 base from V and 4 bases from J, with 8 bases between. The length of the CDR3 is 13 residues. In germline, CDR1 is SGHNT, CDR2 YYREEE (reference sequence). The CDR3 DNA is TGTGCCAGCAGCTTGTTTCAGGGAGAGACCCAGTACTTC. This sequence encodes CASSLFQGETQYF.

The rearrangement links TRBV9 to TRBJ2-3; 10 bases align to TRBD1. Per the germline V gene, CDR1 is SGDLS and CDR2 is YYNGEE. The ends lost 0 bases at V and 4 bases at J; junction bases unmatched: 8. This CDR3 has 17 residues. In nucleotides, the CDR3 is TGTGCCAGCAGCGTAGAGGAATGGGACAGGGGCGCAGATACGCAGTATTTT. It yields the protein CASSVEEWDRGADTQYF.

The chain couples TRBV27 to TRBJ2-2; tentatively, D is TRBD1 (6 bases). The germline V gene has CDR1 MNHEY and CDR2 SMNVEV (reference sequence). With 3 bases removed from V and 7 bases from J, the gap between germline ends came to 18 bases. The CDR3 runs 16 residues. The CDR3 loop is CASSFLSGQGVGELFF. The CDR3 nucleotides read TGTGCCAGCAGTTTTCTATCGGGACAAGGGGTCGGGGAGCTGTTTTTT.

The genes are TRBV28 and TRBJ2-3, with D maybe TRBD1 (6 bases). The ends were cut back, 6 bases at V and 10 bases at J, with 11 bases in the middle. Looked up from germline, CDR1 is MDHEN and CDR2 is SYDVKM. This CDR3 has 11 residues. The CDR3 here is CASSLRGAQYF. The CDR3 coding sequence is TGTGCCAGCAGCCTCAGGGGCGCGCAGTATTTT. Complete variable domain (other parts from reference TRBV28 and TRBJ2-3): DVKVTQSSRYLVKRTGEKVFLECVQDMDHENMFWYRQDPGLGLRLIYFSYDVKMKEKGDIPEGYSVSREKKERFSLILESASTNQTSMYLCASSLRGAQYFGPGTRLTVL.

The chain uses TRBV7-2 and TRBJ2-5; 7 bases are a match to TRBD2. This CDR3 has 13 residues. From germline, CDR1 is SGHTA and CDR2 FQGNSA. V shed 5 bases, J shed 5 bases, and the junction held 5 bases outside the gene matches. The CDR3 DNA reads TGTGCCAGCAGCATGACTAGCCGCGAGACCCAGTACTTC. It is translated as CASSMTSRETQYF.

The V and J genes are TRBV4-3 and TRBJ2-7, with TRBD2 identical over 9 bases. The V gene end was trimmed by 7 bases and the J gene end by 2 bases; junction bases not matched to a gene: 12. The CDR3 loop spans 16 amino acids. Germline lookup yields CDR1 LGHNA and CDR2 YSLEER. The CDR3 sequence is CASTSWSSGVPYEQYF. CDR3 nucleotides: TGCGCCAGCACCTCGTGGTCTAGCGGGGTCCCCTACGAGCAGTACTTC.

The genes are TRBV4-1 and TRBJ1-5, with 9 positions matching TRBD1. CDR1 MGHRA and CDR2 YSYEKL come from the germline V gene. The length of the CDR3 is 15 residues. V lost 0 bases, J lost 7 bases, and 4 bases stayed unmatched. The chain's CDR3 is CASSQDNTGGQPQHF. The DNA of the CDR3 is TGCGCCAGCAGCCAAGATAACACAGGGGGCCAGCCCCAGCATTTT.

The gene calls are TRBV6-5 and TRBJ1-4; 12 bases agree with TRBD1. V shed 6 bases, J shed 8 bases, and the junction held 7 bases outside the gene matches. Per germline, CDR1 MNHEY and CDR2 SVGAGI. This CDR3 spans 15 amino acids. The CDR3 DNA follows: TGTGCCAGCAGACCCGCCGGGACAGGGGGCGAAAAACTGTTTTTT. Translation: CASRPAGTGGEKLFF.

The rearrangement joins TRBV29-1 to TRBJ2-2; TRBD1 aligns across 9 bases. Germline trimming cut 4 bases from V and 6 bases from J; bases unmatched to any gene: 3. Germline V gene data show CDR1 as SQVTM and CDR2 as ANQGSEA. The CDR3 runs to 13 residues. This CDR3 is CSVGTGVAGELFF. DNA for the CDR3: TGCAGCGTTGGGACAGGGGTGGCCGGGGAGCTGTTTTTT.

The chain uses TRBV10-3 and TRBJ2-2; D not certain. The germline CDR1 and CDR2 sequences are ENHRY and SYGVKD. The CDR3 is 13 amino acids. Trimming removed 10 bases from V and 4 bases from J, with 13 bases in between. CDR3 coding DNA: TGTGCCACCCGTCCCCTGTCCACCGGGGAGCTGTTTTTT. Encoded protein: CATRPLSTGELFF.

A single count supports this clone. The DNA of the CDR3 is TGTGCCAGCAGCCCTCTACTTGGTGTGAACACTGAAGCTTTCTTT. Amino acid sequence: CASSPLLGVNTEAFF. V gene TRBV14 combines with J gene TRBJ1-1; D gene ambiguous. The CDR3 consists of 15 residues. The V gene lost 4 bases and the J gene lost 0 bases, with 12 bases spanning the gap. The germline CDR1 and CDR2 sequences are SGHDN and FVKESK. The entire variable domain, with the rest obtained from reference TRBV14 and TRBJ1-1, is as follows: EAGVTQFPSHSVIEKGQTVTLRCDPISGHDNLYWYRRVMGKEIKFLLHFVKESKQDESGMPNNRFLAERTGGTYSTLKVQPAELEDSGVYFCASSPLLGVNTEAFFGQGTRLTVV.

The gene calls are TRBV5-4 and TRBJ2-1; D uncertain. The germline V gene encodes CDR1 SGHNT and CDR2 YYREEE (reference sequence). V gave up 4 bases and J gave up 7 bases, with 9 bases separating them. The length of the CDR3 is 12 residues. The CDR3 coding sequence is TGTGCCAGCAGCAAGACTCGGAATGAGCAGTTCTTC. Protein: CASSKTRNEQFF. Based on the CDR3 plus reference TRBV5-4 and TRBJ2-1, the full variable domain is ETGVTQSPTHLIKTRGQQVTLRCSSQSGHNTVSWYQQALGQGPQFIFQYYREEENGRGNFPPRFSGLQFPNYSSELNVNALELDDSALYLCASSKTRNEQFFGPGTRLTVL.

This clone was counted a single time. The chain carries TRBV4-1 and TRBJ2-7, with 9 nucleotides matching TRBD1. V was pared by 0 bases and J by 3 bases, with 6 bases of the junction left unmatched. The CDR3 totals 16 residues. Germline values: CDR1 MGHRA, CDR2 YSYEKL. The CDR3 DNA is TGCGCCAGCAGCCAAGATTGGGGACAGGGAGTCTACGAGCAGTACTTC. Amino acid sequence: CASSQDWGQGVYEQYF.

CDR3: CASRPGQGSTEAFF. As DNA, the CDR3 is TGTGCCAGCAGACCCGGACAGGGTTCCACTGAAGCTTTCTTT. J is TRBJ1-1 and V is TRBV6-5; TRBD1 matches at 8 bases. The CDR3 contains 14 residues. V shed 6 bases, J shed 4 bases, and the junction held 7 bases outside the gene matches. Germline-derived CDR1 and CDR2 are MNHEY and SVGAGI.

This clone was recorded only once. V is TRBV7-8 and J is TRBJ1-3, with TRBD1 matching over 7 bases. The CDR3 is 16 residues long. Trimming at V came to 5 bases and at J to 0 bases, leaving 7 bases not matched to a gene. Germline-derived CDR1 and CDR2 are SGHVS and FQNEAQ. CDR3 DNA sequence: TGTGCCAGCAGCGAGGGGGACAGCGTCTCTGGAAACACCATATATTTT. Protein product: CASSEGDSVSGNTIYF.

The V call is TRBV19, the J call TRBJ2-7, with D unclear. CDR1 is LNHDA, CDR2 SQIVND, per germline (reference sequence). The V and J ends lost 3 bases and 0 bases respectively, with 12 bases between them. The CDR3 sequence is 15 residues long. CDR3 sequence (DNA): TGTGCCAGTAGTATCGTTGCTACCCCCTCCTACGAGCAGTACTTC. Translating it yields CASSIVATPSYEQYF.

This clone was seen once. The V call is TRBV30, the J call TRBJ2-1; 7 positions agree with TRBD1. This CDR3 contains 14 residues. V gave up 7 bases and J gave up 4 bases; unmatched junction bases: 10. Germline-derived CDR1 and CDR2 are GTSNPN and SVGIG (reference sequence). For the CDR3, the DNA is TGTGCCTACAAGAAGACAGGGATATACAATGAGCAGTTCTTC. The encoded protein is CAYKKTGIYNEQFF. The full variable domain, rest sourced from reference TRBV30 and TRBJ2-1, is SQTIHQWPATLVQPVGSPLSLECTVEGTSNPNLYWYRQAAGRGLQLLFYSVGIGQISSEVPQNLSASRPQDRQFILSSKKLLLSDSGFYLCAYKKTGIYNEQFFGPGTRLTVL.

This clone came up a few times. V usage is TRBV25-1 and J usage is TRBJ1-3; TRBD1 matches 7 bases. CDR1 is MGHDK, CDR2 SYGVNS, per germline. The CDR3 spans 14 residues. J gave up 4 bases and V 5 bases, and 5 bases lay outside the gene matches. CDR3 residues: CASSSTGLGNTIYF. The CDR3 nucleotides read TGTGCCAGCAGTTCGACAGGGCTCGGAAACACCATATATTTT.

Notes on this clone: Other DNA variants within this sample encode the same CDR3. The genes are TRBV10-3 and TRBJ2-2; TRBD1 agrees at 7 bases. Germline V gene lookup returns CDR1 ENHRY and CDR2 SYGVKD. Germline trimming cut 8 bases from V and 1 base from J; bases unmatched to any gene: 4. This CDR3 contains 14 residues. CDR3 amino acids: CAIRRTGNTGELFF. CDR3 bases: TGTGCCATCCGGAGGACAGGGAACACCGGGGAGCTGTTTTTT.

The V gene is TRBV7-2, the J gene TRBJ1-3, with TRBD1 as a possible D gene (6 bases). The germline CDR1 and CDR2 sequences are SGHTA and FQGNSA. The CDR3 spans 15 residues. The germline V and J ends were trimmed by 5 bases and 3 bases, with 14 bases remaining between them. The CDR3 nucleotides are TGTGCCAGCAGCGGCGGGGGGCTAAGTGGAAACACCATATATTTT. As protein: CASSGGGLSGNTIYF.

This clone was found a few times. The chain combines TRBV5-1 with TRBJ2-1; D is ambiguous. CDR3 size: 15 residues. Per germline, CDR1 SGHRS and CDR2 YFSETQ. Trimming pared 0 bases from V and 1 base from J, leaving 8 bases between. The CDR3 spells CASSLDTVSYNEQFF. The CDR3 DNA is TGCGCCAGCAGCTTGGACACCGTTTCCTACAATGAGCAGTTCTTC. Full variable domain (outside the CDR3, taken from reference TRBV5-1 and TRBJ2-1): KAGVTQTPRYLIKTRGQQVTLSCSPISGHRSVSWYQQTPGQGLQFLFEYFSETQRNKGNFPGRFSGRQFSNSRSEMNVSTLELGDSALYLCASSLDTVSYNEQFFGPGTRLTVL.

J is TRBJ2-7 and V is TRBV5-4; 10 bases match TRBD1. The CDR3 loop spans 14 amino acids. Germline V gene sequence: CDR1 SGHNT, CDR2 YYREEE (reference sequence). V dropped 2 bases and J dropped 5; count of bases not matched to a gene: 4. The CDR3 DNA follows: TGTGCCAGCAGCTTCCGGGACAGGGGCCACGAGCAGTACTTC. Its protein product is CASSFRDRGHEQYF.

This chain connects TRBV4-3 to TRBJ2-6; D is perhaps TRBD1 (6 bases). Trimming left V 4 bases short and J 5 bases short, with 12 bases between. In germline, CDR1 is LGHNA, CDR2 YSLEER. This CDR3 has 15 amino acids. The CDR3 loop is CASSLTGSRANVLTF. The DNA of the CDR3 is TGCGCCAGCAGCCTAACAGGGTCTCGGGCCAACGTCCTGACTTTC.

The V gene is TRBV9, the J gene TRBJ2-1, with D possibly TRBD2 on 7 matching bases. The CDR3 totals 20 residues. The germline V gene encodes CDR1 SGDLS and CDR2 YYNGEE. Trimming left V 0 bases short and J 0 bases short, with 22 bases between. The CDR3: CASSVDVGLGGASSYNEQFF. The CDR3 DNA is TGTGCCAGCAGCGTAGACGTAGGGTTAGGGGGGGCGAGCTCCTACAATGAGCAGTTCTTC.